Reported below is one T cell receptor (beta chain). The sample comes from a study of shared clonotypes between healthy human individuals. Unsorted PBMC DNA was run through sequencing on ten immunoSEQ deep assay plates. Some clones are missing from TCRdb's copy, which holds only in-frame ones; the method was immunoSEQ multiplex PCR. The table shows about half a million clones, with roughly 80% occurring only once. Per germline, CDR1 SGHRS and CDR2 YFSETQ. The CDR3 is 14 residues long. V was shortened by 6 bases and J by 7 bases, with 14 bases between the two germline ends. When samples were unsorted, about 90 million PBMCs were used for genomic DNA.

The sequencing input was PBMCs. The sequence was obtained from a woman in her forties in good health. Some clones in this sample may be carry-over from other donors' samples. V and J are TRBV5-1 and TRBJ1-6, with D perhaps matching TRBD1 (5 bases). The CDR3 sequence: CASKTQGNNSPLHF. The CDR3 DNA follows: TGCGCCAGCAAAACCCAGGGAAACAATTCACCCCTCCACTTT.